These 25 T cell receptor beta chains came from one sample sequenced in a study of regulatory T cells in long-lasting Graves disease. HTBI primers from iRepertoire and Arm-PCR of CDR3 regions yielded the TCR beta libraries. A single record per CDR3 protein comes from TCRdb applying MiXCR to the multiplex PCR reads. The data contain roughly 490,000 distinct CDR3 sequences, around a fifth of them singletons. Specified time point: persistent/refractory GD, antithyroid drugs over 5 years with positive TRAb. PBMC RNA served as the TCR library source. Sequences were derived from peripheral blood mononuclear cells (PBMCs), sampled when the disease was refractory, from a patient treated with antithyroid drugs. All receptors come from a female donor with Graves disease.

This clonotype was counted at least ten times. The chain employs TRBV2 and TRBJ1-1; 8 bases are shared with TRBD1. Germline CDR1 reads SNHLY; CDR2 reads FYNNEI. The CDR3 runs 18 residues. Losses at the gene ends were 0 bases for V and 1 base for J; bases not matched to a gene: 10. The CDR3 DNA reads TGTGCCAGCAGTGAAGCGCTAGGGGCAGGGGGCCCGAACACTGAAGCTTTCTTT. This gives the protein CASSEALGAGGPNTEAFF. The full variable domain, with the rest looked up from reference TRBV2 and TRBJ1-1, is EPEVTQTPSHQVTQMGQEVILRCVPISNHLYFYWYRQILGQKVEFLVSFYNNEISEKSEIFDDQFSVERPDGSNFTLKIRSTKLEDSAMYFCASSEALGAGGPNTEAFFGQGTRLTVV.

Regarding this clonotype: Possible read error: a much larger clone is one base away. This chain connects TRBV28 to TRBJ2-5, with D unresolved. Trimming shortened V by 5 bases and J by 1 base, and 14 bases separated the two germline ends. This CDR3 has 15 amino acids. Germline assignment: CDR1 MDHEN and CDR2 SYDVKM. CDR3 nucleotides: TGTGCCAGCAGTAGGGTCTCGCCGAGCCAAGAGACCCAGTACTTC. This translates into CASSRVSPSQETQYF.

Of note for this clonotype: A read error is possible here, since a much larger clone lies one base away. The J gene is TRBJ1-3, the V gene TRBV28; tentatively, D is TRBD1 (6 bases). V was shortened by 4 bases and J by 2 bases, with 15 bases between the two germline ends. In germline, CDR1 is MDHEN, CDR2 SYDVKM. The CDR3 is 16 residues long. CDR3 protein: CASSSRTVGTGNTIYF. The CDR3 DNA reads TGTGCCAGCAGTTCCCGGACAGTGGGGACTGGAAACACCATATATTTT.

This clonotype was counted at least ten times. This chain connects TRBV12-3 or TRBV12-4 to TRBJ2-5, with 9 bases lining up with TRBD2. With V trimmed by 3 bases and J by 10 bases, 9 bases remained unmatched. The CDR3 is 14 residues long. As DNA, the CDR3 is TGTGCCAGCAGTTTGAGTAGCGGGAGAGGAGACCAGTACTTC. It encodes CASSLSSGRGDQYF.

The chain links TRBV12-5 to TRBJ1-2, with a possible D match to TRBD1 (6 bases). There are 16 residues in the CDR3. Trimming left V 0 bases short and J 6 bases short, with 17 bases between. CDR1 and CDR2 from the germline V gene are LGHNT and FRNRAP. The CDR3 DNA reads TGTGCTAGTGGTTTGGTACATGGAACGACAGGAGATGGCTACACCTTC. Translation gives CASGLVHGTTGDGYTF.

This clonotype showed up many times. The V and J genes are TRBV27 and TRBJ2-7; D call uncertain. This CDR3 spans 14 amino acids. Germline CDR1 reads MNHEY; CDR2 reads SMNVEV (reference sequence). V lost 2 bases and J lost 0, with 8 bases in between. CDR3 sequence (DNA): TGTGCCAGCAGTTTAAGGCTACTCTCCTACGAGCAGTACTTC. It yields the protein CASSLRLLSYEQYF.

This clonotype was seen repeatedly, ten times or more. The chain has TRBV20-1 and TRBJ1-1; D is perhaps TRBD1 (6 bases). Germline CDR1 DFQATT, CDR2 SNEGSKA (reference sequence). The CDR3 spans 11 residues. Trimming pared 7 bases from V and 3 bases from J, leaving 9 bases between. The DNA of the CDR3 is TGCAGTGTAAAGGGGGACACTGAAGCTTTCTTT. Translating it yields CSVKGDTEAFF.

This clonotype was found many times. The DNA of the CDR3 is TGTGCCAGCAGCTCGCGGCTCTACGAGCAGTACTTC. This encodes CASSSRLYEQYF. V usage is TRBV7-2 and J usage is TRBJ2-7; D gene ambiguous. The germline gives CDR1 SGHTA, CDR2 FQGNSA. This CDR3 is built from 12 residues. V lost 4 bases and J lost 3, with 7 bases in between.

Remarks on this clonotype: This may stem from a read error, because a much larger clone lies one nucleotide away. The chain recombines TRBV11-1 with TRBJ1-2, with 7 bases lining up with TRBD1. Germline values: CDR1 SGHAT, CDR2 FQDESV (reference sequence). J gave up 7 bases and V 7 bases, and 9 bases lay outside the gene matches. The length of the CDR3 is 13 residues. CDR3 protein: CASKTRTGGGYTF. CDR3 DNA: TGTGCCAGCAAAACGCGGACAGGCGGTGGCTACACCTTC.

This clonotype was observed at least ten times. The rearrangement links TRBV20-1 to TRBJ2-2; 10 nucleotides align to TRBD2. CDR3 length equals 15 residues. After removal of 5 bases from V and 4 bases from J, the junction contained 7 bases not matched to a gene. From germline, CDR1 is DFQATT and CDR2 SNEGSKA (reference sequence). The CDR3: CSAQPSGSLTGELFF. DNA of the CDR3: TGCAGTGCTCAACCTAGCGGGAGCCTCACCGGGGAGCTGTTTTTT.

The J gene is TRBJ2-7, the V gene TRBV28; 10 bases match TRBD1. The V and J ends lost 3 bases and 6 bases, in that order; junction bases with no gene match: 8. Germline CDR1 MDHEN, CDR2 SYDVKM. The CDR3 spans 15 residues. CDR3 loop: CASSFLGDRGSEQYF. CDR3 bases: TGTGCCAGCAGTTTCCTGGGGGACAGGGGCTCCGAGCAGTACTTC.

This clonotype was seen a few times. The V gene is TRBV7-6, the J gene TRBJ1-1; 7 bases align to TRBD1. From germline, CDR1 is SGHVS and CDR2 FNYEAQ. The CDR3 sequence is 17 residues long. With V trimmed by 5 bases and J by 5 bases, 17 bases remained unmatched. CDR3 residues: CASSATPRQGFRTEAFF. The CDR3 nucleotides are TGTGCCAGCAGCGCGACACCCCGACAGGGATTTAGGACTGAAGCTTTCTTT. The variable domain in full, with the rest retrieved from reference TRBV7-6 and TRBJ1-1, is GAGVSQSPRYKVTKRGQDVALRCDPISGHVSLYWYRQALGQGPEFLTYFNYEAQQDKSGLPNDRFSAERPEGSISTLTIQRTEQRDSAMYRCASSATPRQGFRTEAFFGQGTRLTVV.

This clonotype was found many times. V and J are TRBV20-1 and TRBJ1-4; D may be TRBD1 (6 bases). There are 14 residues in the CDR3. Germline V lookup: CDR1 DFQATT, CDR2 SNEGSKA (reference sequence). The ends were cut back, 6 bases at V and 3 bases at J, with 14 bases in the middle. The CDR3 DNA reads TGCAGTGCAAATGCAAGGGGGTCTAATGAAAAACTGTTTTTT. Protein product: CSANARGSNEKLFF.

This clonotype came up many times. The chain combines TRBV2 with TRBJ1-2, with D perhaps matching TRBD1 (6 bases). CDR3 size: 13 residues. CDR1 and CDR2 from the germline V gene are SNHLY and FYNNEI. The V gene lost 6 bases and the J gene lost 3 bases, with 11 bases spanning the gap. CDR3 residues: CASRGAVYYGYTF. The CDR3 coding sequence is TGTGCCAGCAGGGGGGCAGTTTACTATGGCTACACCTTC.

This clonotype occurred a few times. The chain links TRBV10-3 to TRBJ2-5; D is possibly TRBD1 (7 bases). The CDR3 totals 15 residues. Trimming removed 8 bases at V and 4 bases at J, with 20 bases between. CDR1 ENHRY and CDR2 SYGVKD come from the germline V gene. CDR3: CAIAPGGRNRETQYF. For the CDR3, the DNA is TGTGCCATCGCGCCAGGGGGGAGAAACAGAGAGACCCAGTACTTC.

This clonotype has a handful of counts. The chain uses TRBV16 and TRBJ1-2, with TRBD1 matching over 12 bases. The CDR3 loop spans 16 amino acids. CDR1 is KGHSY, CDR2 FQNENV, per germline. The V and J ends lost 2 bases and 8 bases, in that order; junction bases with no gene match: 9. The CDR3 loop is CASSQGRDRGLYGYTF. CDR3 sequence (DNA): TGTGCCAGCAGCCAAGGGCGGGACAGGGGGCTCTACGGCTACACCTTC. Based on the CDR3 plus reference TRBV16 and TRBJ1-2, the full variable domain is GEEVAQTPKHLVRGEGQKAKLYCAPIKGHSYVFWYQQVLKNEFKFLISFQNENVFDETGMPKERFSAKCLPNSPCSLEIQATKLEDSAVYFCASSQGRDRGLYGYTFGSGTRLTVV.

This clonotype was recorded a few times. DNA of the CDR3: TGTGCCAGCAGTTTGTCCTCGCCCGGGAATCAGCCCCAGCATTTT. Residues: CASSLSSPGNQPQHF. This chain links TRBV28 with TRBJ1-5, with D uncertain. The CDR3 is 15 residues long. V shed 3 bases and J shed 4 bases, with 13 bases lying between them. The V gene's germline CDR1 is MDHEN and CDR2 SYDVKM.

This clonotype occurred many times. The chain recombines TRBV6-5 with TRBJ1-6; D not certain. Trimming took 2 bases from V and 8 from J, leaving 10 bases between them. Germline V lookup: CDR1 MNHEY, CDR2 SVGAGI. This CDR3 spans 14 amino acids. For the CDR3, the DNA is TGTGCCAGCAGTTACCCCCCGGATCATTCACCCCTCCACTTT. This encodes CASSYPPDHSPLHF.

This chain connects TRBV9 to TRBJ1-2; D remains unclear. V dropped 5 bases and J dropped 0 bases, with 8 bases sitting between them. Germline V lookup: CDR1 SGDLS, CDR2 YYNGEE. The CDR3 is 13 residues long. The CDR3 protein is CASRPPSNYGYTF. The CDR3 nucleotides are TGTGCCAGCAGACCTCCTTCTAACTATGGCTACACCTTC.

This clonotype was detected many times. CDR3 sequence (DNA): TGTGCCAGCAGCCCAGAGATGGGAGAGACTGAAGCTTTCTTT. This translates into CASSPEMGETEAFF. The chain carries TRBV11-2 and TRBJ1-1, with D unclear. The ends were cut back, 5 bases at V and 5 bases at J, with 15 bases in the middle. The CDR3 is 14 amino acids. The germline gives CDR1 SGHAT, CDR2 FQNNGV.

This clonotype was observed a few times. The chain is built from TRBV30 and TRBJ2-7; 11 bases align to TRBD1. The germline V gene encodes CDR1 GTSNPN and CDR2 SVGIG (reference sequence). V was clipped by 0 bases and J by 6 bases; unmatched bases: 4. The CDR3 runs to 14 residues. CDR3 residues: CAWSVWTGGGEQYF. The CDR3 bases are TGTGCCTGGAGTGTTTGGACAGGGGGCGGCGAGCAGTACTTC.

This clonotype was detected ten times or more. The J gene is TRBJ1-1, the V gene TRBV6-2 or TRBV6-3; a possible D gene is TRBD1 (5 bases). Germline V gene sequence: CDR1 MNHEY, CDR2 SVGEGT. Trimming shortened V by 4 bases and J by 4 bases, and 7 bases separated the two germline ends. The CDR3 runs to 12 residues. The CDR3 sequence is CASSWGGTEAFF. The CDR3, as DNA: TGTGCCAGCAGTTGGGGGGGCACTGAAGCTTTCTTT.

The chain couples TRBV4-2 to TRBJ2-7, with a possible D match to TRBD1 (7 bases). Germline V gene sequence: CDR1 LGHNA, CDR2 YNFKEQ. The CDR3 loop spans 17 amino acids. V shed 3 bases and J shed 1 base, with 19 bases lying between them. The CDR3 region has the DNA TGTGCCAGCAGCCAGGGGACCAGGGGGGAAAGATCCTACGAGCAGTACTTC. Residues: CASSQGTRGERSYEQYF.

The rearrangement uses TRBV3-1 and TRBJ2-7; a weak D match, TRBD2 (6 bases). CDR1 and CDR2 from the germline V gene are LGHDT and YNNKEL (reference sequence). V was shortened by 2 bases and J by 1 base, with 12 bases between the two germline ends. The length of the CDR3 is 15 residues. The CDR3, as DNA: TGTGCCAGCAGCCAATGGGGACGGGAGTCCTACGAGCAGTACTTC. Translation: CASSQWGRESYEQYF.

Turning to this clonotype: Just one base apart from a much larger clone, this may be a read error. The CDR3 is CAISEEGGTEAFF. As DNA, the CDR3 is TGTGCCATCAGTGAGGAGGGCGGGACTGAAGCTTTCTTT. The chain has TRBV10-3 and TRBJ1-1; no reliable D call. The germline gives CDR1 ENHRY, CDR2 SYGVKD. Trimming took 2 bases from V and 5 from J, leaving 9 bases between them. The CDR3 extends over 13 amino acids.